This TCR beta chain was captured by sequencing in a study of PD-1 blockade in classical Hodgkin lymphoma. Regarding the study as a whole: Baseline TCR diversity was reportedly lower in newly diagnosed patients than in healthy donors. It was reported as lower still in relapsed/refractory patients. Repertoire differences have undefined causes, possibly disease activity or prior therapy.

The CDR3 is 15 amino acids. V was trimmed by 1 base and J by 2 bases, leaving 11 bases between them. The V gene's germline CDR1 is SGHTA and CDR2 FQGNSA. The data were produced by immunoSEQ multiplex PCR, yet TCRdb's version contains in-frame clones alone and is incomplete. The sample lists approximately 20,000 clones, around four fifths occurring once. Time point defined: newly diagnosed, previously untreated cHL patient sample. CD4+ T cells were purified from thawed PBMCs by negative selection. On this clone: Its antigen is not identified.

The specimen sequenced was CD4+ T cells from blood. This TCR derives from a human donor with classical Hodgkin lymphoma. The rearrangement links TRBV7-2 to TRBJ2-5; tentatively, D is TRBD2 (6 bases). This CDR3 reads CASSLGGSGQETQYF. CDR3 nucleotide sequence: TGTGCCAGCAGCTTAGGAGGTAGCGGACAAGAGACCCAGTACTTC. The variable domain in full, completed from reference TRBV7-2 and TRBJ2-5, reads GAGVSQSPSNKVTEKGKDVELRCDPISGHTALYWYRQSLGQGLEFLIYFQGNSAPDKSGLPSDRFSAERTGGSVSTLTIQRTQQEDSAVYLCASSLGGSGQETQYFGPGTRLLVL.